This is a list of T cell receptor beta chains from one sample in a study of T cell responses to AZD1222 COVID-19 vaccine. Produced via immunoSEQ multiplex PCR; TCRdb's table is partial and in-frame only. The profile shows some 86,000 clones, about nine tenths of them singletons. Sample: peripheral blood, taken 28 days after the second AZD1222 dose. The receptors originated from an adult who received the AZD1222 COVID-19 vaccine. Both conserved end residues are part of each CDR3. The D gene is left open where the match is weak. For some rows the clone size is stated as once, few or many, or as a class when expanded; others skip it.

j_call d_call clone_size v_call cdr3_nt cdr3_aa
TRBJ1-1 TRBD1 NA TRBV19 TGTGCCAGTAGTATAGAAGGCAGGGGGAAAGCTTTCTTT CASSIEGRGKAFF
TRBJ1-5 NA NA TRBV4-3 TGCGCCAGCAGCCAAGATGGGGAGGGCGGTCAGCCCCAGCATTTT CASSQDGEGGQPQHF
TRBJ1-5 NA NA TRBV23-1 TGCGCCAGCAGTCAATCGCGGCAGGCGGGTCAGCCCCAGCATTTT CASSQSRQAGQPQHF
TRBJ2-1 NA NA TRBV24-1 TGTGCCACCAGTGATAATCTTAGAAATGAGCAGTTCTTC CATSDNLRNEQFF
TRBJ1-5 NA NA TRBV19 TGTGCCAGTAGTATGGACAGCAATAGCAATCAGCCCCAGCATTTT CASSMDSNSNQPQHF
TRBJ2-1 NA NA TRBV30 TGTGCCTGGAGTGTACTTGCTATTGAGCAGTTCTTC CAWSVLAIEQFF
TRBJ1-4 NA NA TRBV27 TGTGCCAGCAGTACGATCTCAGGGTGGACTAATGAAAAACTGTTTTTT CASSTISGWTNEKLFF
TRBJ1-3 NA NA TRBV3-1/TRBV3-2 TGTGCCAGCAGCCTCTTTGGAAACACCATATATTTT CASSLFGNTIYF
TRBJ2-1 NA NA TRBV13 TGTGCCAGCAGCTTAGATAGCGCCTCCTACAATGAGCAGTTCTTC CASSLDSASYNEQFF
TRBJ1-5 NA few TRBV7-2 TGTGCCAGCAGCTTAGCGCGGGGGGCAGGCAATCAGCCCCAGCATTTT CASSLARGAGNQPQHF
TRBJ2-7 NA NA TRBV7-8 TGTGCCAGCAGCTTAAGGGGGGGCCACGAGCAGTACTTC CASSLRGGHEQYF
TRBJ2-5 TRBD2 NA TRBV27 TGTGCCAGCAGTTCCCCTGGACTAGCGGGAGAAACCCAGTACTTC CASSSPGLAGETQYF
TRBJ1-5 TRBD1 NA TRBV19 TGTGCCAGTAGTGCGGACAGGGGGGTCGATCAGCCCCAGCATTTT CASSADRGVDQPQHF
TRBJ2-4 TRBD2 few TRBV7-2 TGTGCCAGCAGCTTCGGTCTGGGACTAGGAGAAAAAAACATTCAGTACTTC CASSFGLGLGEKNIQYF
TRBJ1-6 NA NA TRBV3-1/TRBV3-2 TGTGCCAGCAGCCAAGCAAGTAATTCACCCCTCCACTTT CASSQASNSPLHF
TRBJ1-2 NA NA TRBV18 TGTGCCAGCTCACCCCAGGGACCAAACTATGGCTACACCTTC CASSPQGPNYGYTF
TRBJ1-1 NA NA TRBV21-1 TGTGCCAGCAGCAAAAAAACCCGGGCCCCGCTTATGAACACTGAAGCTTTCTTT CASSKKTRAPLMNTEAFF
TRBJ2-3 TRBD1 NA TRBV5-1 TGCGCCAGCAGTAGGGAGCAGGGGGCTGTAGATACGCAGTATTTT CASSREQGAVDTQYF
TRBJ1-1 TRBD1 NA TRBV18 TGTGCCAGCTCACCCCAGGGGGGGAACACTGAAGCTTTCTTT CASSPQGGNTEAFF
TRBJ2-7 NA NA TRBV7-9 TGTGCCAGCAGCTTAGGGGTCTCCTCCTACGAGCAGTACTTC CASSLGVSSYEQYF
TRBJ2-1 TRBD2 NA TRBV5-1 TGCGCCAGCAGCTCCCCTGGCGGGAGCTACAATGAGCAGTTCTTC CASSSPGGSYNEQFF
TRBJ2-1 NA NA TRBV5-4 TGTGCCAGCAGCTTGATACTGGACAATGAGCAGTTCTTC CASSLILDNEQFF
TRBJ2-2 NA NA TRBV5-1 TGCGCCAGCAGCTCCCTAAAAAATACAGGGTTTCCCCTTACCGGCACCGGGGAGCTGTTTTTT CASSSLKNTGFPLTGTGELFF
TRBJ1-1 NA NA TRBV14 TGTGCCAGCAGCCAGGTTCTGCGGGGTGAAGCTTTCTTT CASSQVLRGEAFF
TRBJ1-1 NA NA TRBV2 TGTGCCATCCTCCCCGGGGACTTTCTAGAAGCTTTCTTT CAILPGDFLEAFF
TRBJ2-7 TRBD2 NA TRBV27 TGTGCCAGCAGTTTATCTAGCGGGCCAGGCTACGAGCAGTACTTC CASSLSSGPGYEQYF
TRBJ1-2 NA NA TRBV2 TGTGCCAGCAGTGAAGCGCTTCCCGACAGAGGCTATGGCTACACCTTC CASSEALPDRGYGYTF
TRBJ1-3 TRBD1 NA TRBV5-1 TGCGCCAGCAGCTTAACAGGGGATAGCTCTGGAAACACCATATATTTT CASSLTGDSSGNTIYF
TRBJ1-5 TRBD1 NA TRBV6-5 TGTGCCAGCAGTAGATCAGGGGGCACTCAGCCCCAGCATTTT CASSRSGGTQPQHF
TRBJ1-6 NA NA TRBV2 TGTGCCAGCAGCGGGACCCCCAATTCACCCCTCCACTTT CASSGTPNSPLHF
TRBJ1-2 NA NA TRBV5-1 TGCGCCAGCAGCCAGGGCCTAAGAGCCCATGGCTACACCTTC CASSQGLRAHGYTF
TRBJ2-1 NA once TRBV20-1 TGCAGTGCTATACTAGACAATGAGCAGTTCTTC CSAILDNEQFF
TRBJ1-6 TRBD1 NA TRBV6-4 TGTGCCAGCAAACACCCCGCCCCTAAGGGACAGTATAATTCACCCCTCCACTTT CASKHPAPKGQYNSPLHF
TRBJ1-2 NA once TRBV4-1 TGCGCCAGCAGCCAAGTAGGCCAGAACTATGGCTACACCTTC CASSQVGQNYGYTF
TRBJ1-5 NA NA TRBV10-2 TGCGCCAGCAGTGAGAAGGAGGCGGGTCAGCCCCAGCATTTT CASSEKEAGQPQHF
TRBJ2-2 NA NA TRBV7-6 TGTGCCAGCAGCTCCCCCGCGAGTCTCGCGAACACCGGGGAGCTGTTTTTT CASSSPASLANTGELFF
TRBJ2-7 TRBD2 NA TRBV30 TGTGCCTGGAGTCCCGGACTAGCGGGGGACTACGAGCAGTACTTC CAWSPGLAGDYEQYF
TRBJ2-1 TRBD2 NA TRBV3-1/TRBV3-2 TGTGCCAGCAGCCAAGATAGCGGGACTAGCGAGCAGTTCTTC CASSQDSGTSEQFF
TRBJ2-7 NA NA TRBV20-1 TGCAGTGCTAGTCCCGACAACTCCTACGAGCAGTACTTC CSASPDNSYEQYF
TRBJ2-5 NA NA TRBV7-9 TGTGCCAGCAGCTTAGGAGGTTGGGGGGAGACCCAGTACTTC CASSLGGWGETQYF
TRBJ1-2 TRBD1 NA TRBV28 TGTGCCAGCAGCCCCGCAGGGGGCAGCTATGGCTACACCTTC CASSPAGGSYGYTF